This T cell receptor beta chain was profiled in a study of shared clonotypes between healthy human individuals. At a deep level, the assay was run. Only in-frame clones appear in the TCRdb table, and some are missing; sequencing was by immunoSEQ multiplex PCR. Here the sample spans about 1 million clones, 60% to 80% being singletons. The length of the CDR3 is 12 residues. V was trimmed by 3 bases and J by 2 bases, leaving 7 bases between them. Looked up from germline, CDR1 is GTSNPN and CDR2 is SVGIG (reference sequence). V gene TRBV30 combines with J gene TRBJ1-2; no firm D call. The sequence came from a man in his late teens or twenties in good health. The sequenced material came from memory CD4+ T cells sorted from blood. Subset specified: CD45RA-negative fraction. Here the CDR3 DNA reads TGTGCCTGGAGCGACACAAACTATGGCTACACCTTC. It yields the protein CAWSDTNYGYTF.